What follows are 6 T cell receptor beta chains derived from one specimen sequenced in a study of long-term antiretroviral therapy in people with HIV. It was version v3.0 of the immunoSEQ assay that was run at survey level. TCRdb's table, derived via immunoSEQ multiplex PCR, lists solely in-frame clones and lacks some. Of about 27,000 clones in the sample, 75% to 85% were seen once. The sample consisted of unsorted PBMCs, taken 0.5 years after starting antiretroviral therapy. These receptors all come from a woman in her 40s with HIV.

The V call is TRBV4-1, the J call TRBJ1-6, with a weak D call TRBD1 (5 bases). The V gene's germline CDR1 is MGHRA and CDR2 YSYEKL. The ends were cut back, 1 base at V and 2 bases at J, with 12 bases in the middle. The CDR3 consists of 17 residues. The CDR3 coding sequence is TGCGCCAGCAGCCAAGGAGGGGTCAGCACCTATAATTCACCCCTCCACTTT. Residues: CASSQGGVSTYNSPLHF.

The rearrangement links TRBV9 to TRBJ1-6; D is undetermined. The germline gives CDR1 SGDLS, CDR2 YYNGEE. The CDR3 sequence is 12 residues long. The V gene lost 0 bases and the J gene lost 10 bases, with 5 bases spanning the gap. CDR3 residues: CASSVADSPLHF. The CDR3 nucleotides are TGTGCCAGCAGCGTAGCGGACTCACCCCTCCACTTT.

The J gene is TRBJ2-3, the V gene TRBV5-4, with 7 bases identical to TRBD2. CDR3 length equals 15 residues. V was clipped by 0 bases and J by 1 base; unmatched bases: 2. Germline-derived CDR1 and CDR2 are SGHNT and YYREEE (reference sequence). CDR3 DNA sequence: TGTGCCAGCAGCTTGGTGCTAGCGGGCACAGATACGCAGTATTTT. Protein sequence: CASSLVLAGTDTQYF. Using reference TRBV5-4 and TRBJ2-3 for the parts outside the CDR3, the full variable domain is ETGVTQSPTHLIKTRGQQVTLRCSSQSGHNTVSWYQQALGQGPQFIFQYYREEENGRGNFPPRFSGLQFPNYSSELNVNALELDDSALYLCASSLVLAGTDTQYFGPGTRLTVL.

The J gene is TRBJ1-2, the V gene TRBV6-6; 7 bases fit TRBD1. With V trimmed by 4 bases and J by 4 bases, 6 bases remained unmatched. The CDR3 runs 14 residues. CDR1 is MNHNY and CDR2 is SVGAGI in the germline V gene (reference sequence). This chain's CDR3 is CASSWEGGLYGYTF. CDR3 DNA sequence: TGTGCCAGCAGTTGGGAAGGGGGCCTCTATGGCTACACCTTC.

The chain is built from TRBV5-1 and TRBJ2-5, with 10 bases matching TRBD1. Trimming cost V 4 bases and J 4 bases; bases outside gene matches: 7. This CDR3 is 15 amino acids long. The germline gives CDR1 SGHRS, CDR2 YFSETQ. The CDR3 DNA reads TGCGCCAGCAGCAGTTCTGGGACAGGGGTAGAGACCCAGTACTTC. The encoded protein is CASSSSGTGVETQYF.

The rearrangement uses TRBV11-1 and TRBJ2-6, with D possibly matching TRBD1 (6 bases). The V gene lost 2 bases and the J gene lost 4 bases, with 12 bases spanning the gap. The CDR3 is 16 amino acids. Germline lookup yields CDR1 SGHAT and CDR2 FQDESV (reference sequence). The chain's CDR3 is CASSLLPGAGANVLTF. The CDR3 DNA is TGTGCCAGCAGCTTACTACCAGGGGCCGGGGCCAACGTCCTGACTTTC.